A single sample is the source of the 7 T cell receptor beta chains below, sequenced in a study of T cell responses to AZD1222 COVID-19 vaccine. This table comes from immunoSEQ multiplex PCR, and its TCRdb copy is limited to in-frame clones, with some not included. The sample has about 130,000 clones; 80% to 90% are singletons. Material: peripheral blood, obtained on day 0 of AZD1222 vaccination. All receptors derive from an adult in good health.

The DNA for the CDR3 is TGTGCCAGCAGCTTTAGAGACAGCAAAAACATTCAGTACTTC. Translating it yields CASSFRDSKNIQYF. The V gene is TRBV5-6, the J gene TRBJ2-4; D possibly corresponds to TRBD1 (5 bases). Deletions cut 2 bases from V and 3 bases from J, with 9 bases between. This CDR3 contains 14 residues. Germline V CDR1 and CDR2: SGHDT, YYEEEE.

The chain recombines TRBV18 with TRBJ2-7; D perhaps matches TRBD1 (6 bases). Per the germline V gene, CDR1 is KGHSH and CDR2 is LQKENI. This CDR3 contains 15 residues. The germline V and J ends were trimmed by 5 bases and 3 bases, with 17 bases remaining between them. The CDR3 DNA is TGTGCCAGCTCATCTGAGACAGGCAGGGTCTACGAGCAGTACTTC. Protein sequence: CASSSETGRVYEQYF.

As concerns this clone: The same CDR3 also results from other DNA sequences found in this sample. The gene calls are TRBV9 and TRBJ1-1, with D unresolved. Trimming cost V 0 bases and J 1 base, with 4 bases left between them. Germline values: CDR1 SGDLS, CDR2 YYNGEE. The CDR3 extends over 13 amino acids. This CDR3 is CASSVGANTEAFF. In nucleotides, the CDR3 is TGTGCCAGCAGCGTAGGTGCGAACACTGAAGCTTTCTTT.

This sequence joins TRBV3-1 (or the pseudogene TRBV3-2) and TRBJ1-6; 7 bases line up with TRBD1. Germline V gives CDR1 LGHDT, CDR2 YNNKEL (reference sequence). CDR3 length: 15 amino acids. V gave up 8 bases and J gave up 9 bases; unmatched junction bases: 13. The CDR3 DNA sequence: TGTGCCAGCTCCCCTACCCGACAGGGCCTTTCACCCCTCCACTTT. Its protein is CASSPTRQGLSPLHF.

The V and J genes are TRBV6-4 and TRBJ1-1; D is unresolved. The ends were cut back, 4 bases at V and 0 bases at J, with 6 bases in the middle. The CDR3 contains 13 residues. Per the germline V gene, CDR1 is MRHNA and CDR2 is SNTAGT. The CDR3 region is CASSATVNTEAFF. The CDR3 bases are TGTGCCAGCAGTGCTACAGTGAACACTGAAGCTTTCTTT.

The chain recombines TRBV28 with TRBJ2-6, with D uncertain. Germline V gene lookup returns CDR1 MDHEN and CDR2 SYDVKM. With 7 bases removed from V and 1 base from J, the gap between germline ends came to 5 bases. This CDR3 has 13 residues. In nucleotides, the CDR3 is TGTGCCAGCATCCCTTCTGGGGCCAACGTCCTGACTTTC. Protein product: CASIPSGANVLTF.

The rearrangement uses TRBV2 and TRBJ1-5; no definite D call. Trimming removed 3 bases from V and 0 bases from J, with 12 bases in between. The CDR3 runs 16 residues. Germline CDR1 SNHLY, CDR2 FYNNEI. CDR3: CASSDGVVYSNQPQHF. CDR3 nucleotide sequence: TGTGCCAGCAGTGATGGGGTAGTCTATAGCAATCAGCCCCAGCATTTT.